These 2 T cell receptor beta chains were sequenced from one sample in a study of blood T cell repertoires in COVID-19 (dated by TCRdb to about 2020). The method was the immunoSEQ multiplex PCR assay. The immuneACCESS repertoire file appears here via TCRdb, limited to in-frame rearrangements. These files lack a portion of the clones; in checked studies, under half of the deficit traces to unresolved V genes, and the cause of the others is not known. For this sample there are roughly 160,000 clones; about 87% appear just once. The ten largest clones add up to approximately 10% of the sample. The sample consisted of peripheral blood. Source of these receptors: a woman in her 70s with COVID-19, enrolled during active disease.

CDR3 protein: CASSLSGTPSSPLHF. DNA for the CDR3: TGTGCCAGCAGCTTGTCCGGGACACCTTCTTCACCCCTCCACTTT. The chain employs TRBV5-4 and TRBJ1-6, with D possibly TRBD1 on 6 matching bases. The CDR3 consists of 15 residues. Trimming removed 1 base from V and 9 bases from J, with 14 bases in between. The germline CDR1 and CDR2 sequences are SGHNT and YYREEE (reference sequence).

This clone was counted a few times. V is TRBV19 and J is TRBJ1-2; 8 nucleotides agree with TRBD1. V lost 4 bases to trimming and J lost 7 bases; unmatched junction nucleotides: 14. The CDR3 sequence is 16 residues long. Germline V gene lookup returns CDR1 LNHDA and CDR2 SQIVND (reference sequence). CDR3 amino acids: CASSRASGQGSGGYTF. DNA of the CDR3: TGTGCCAGTAGTAGAGCCTCCGGACAGGGTTCGGGTGGCTACACCTTC.